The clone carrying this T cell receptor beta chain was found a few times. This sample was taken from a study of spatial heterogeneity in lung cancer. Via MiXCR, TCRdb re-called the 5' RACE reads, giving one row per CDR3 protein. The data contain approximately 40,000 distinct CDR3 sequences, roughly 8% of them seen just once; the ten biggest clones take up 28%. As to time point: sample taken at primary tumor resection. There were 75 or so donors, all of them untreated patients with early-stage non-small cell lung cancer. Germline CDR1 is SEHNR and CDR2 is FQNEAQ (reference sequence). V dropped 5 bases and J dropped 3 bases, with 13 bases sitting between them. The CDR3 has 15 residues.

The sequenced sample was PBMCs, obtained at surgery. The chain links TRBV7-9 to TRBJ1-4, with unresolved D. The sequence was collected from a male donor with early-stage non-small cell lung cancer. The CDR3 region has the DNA TGTGCCAGCAGCACACCACAGCCATCTAATGAAAAACTGTTTTTT. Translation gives CASSTPQPSNEKLFF.